A selection of T cell receptor beta chains follows, all from one sample in a study of T-cell reconstitution after alpha-beta-depleted transplantation in children. TCRdb independently ran MiXCR on the PCR reads; one entry per CDR3 protein. The table lists almost 250,000 distinct CDR3 sequences, about 25% of them singletons, with about 2.6% in the top ten. The specimen comprised PBMCs, sampled before TCRalphabeta/CD19-depleted stem cell transplant. Receptors originate from a girl aged 2-10 years with Fanconi anemia, due to receive a stem cell transplant. CDR3s include the opening cysteine and the closing phenylalanine or tryptophan. A D gene is named only where the DNA matches it firmly. Clone size, where shown, is once, few, many, or a class for clones that have expanded.

TRBV6-5,TRBJ2-7,many,-,CASSRRAGEQYF,TGTGCCAGCAGTCGCAGGGCGGGAGAGCAGTACTTC
TRBV23-1,TRBJ1-1,-,TRBD1,CATSGCWGQGVNTEAFF,TGCGCCACCTCCGGTTGTTGGGGACAGGGGGTAAACACTGAAGCTTTCTTT
TRBV25-1,TRBJ2-5,many,TRBD2,CASSDRTATYGGGQETQYF,TGTGCCAGCAGTGATAGAACAGCAACCTATGGCGGGGGCCAAGAGACCCAGTACTTC
TRBV9,TRBJ2-3,many,-,CASSASRRLLPDTQYF,TGTGCCAGCAGCGCGAGTAGACGTCTACTTCCAGATACGCAGTATTTT
TRBV2,TRBJ2-5,many,TRBD1,CASRWDREETQYF,TGTGCCAGCAGATGGGACAGGGAAGAGACCCAGTACTTC
TRBV2,TRBJ2-3,-,-,CASSEVGVTDTQYF,TGTGCCAGCAGTGAAGTTGGGGTCACAGATACGCAGTATTTT
TRBV20-1,TRBJ2-2,-,-,CSARDLGRRGTGELFF,TGCAGTGCTAGAGATTTGGGGCGCCGGGGCACCGGGGAGCTGTTTTTT
TRBV20-1,TRBJ1-3,-,-,CSVTGRPGNTIYF,TGCAGTGTTACAGGGCGCCCTGGAAACACCATATATTTT
TRBV10-3,TRBJ2-1,-,TRBD2,CAISVGLAETGNEQFF,TGTGCGATCAGTGTCGGACTAGCGGAGACGGGCAATGAGCAGTTCTTC
TRBV12-3/TRBV12-4,TRBJ2-2,many,-,CASSRGGTGELFF,TGTGCCAGCAGCAGGGGAGGCACCGGGGAGCTGTTTTTT
TRBV29-1,TRBJ2-7,many,TRBD2,CSVAASGRNRSPLYEQYF,TGCAGCGTAGCTGCTAGCGGGAGAAACCGAAGTCCACTCTACGAGCAGTACTTC
TRBV2,TRBJ2-1,many,-,CASSDAGSYNEQFF,TGTGCCAGCAGTGACGCCGGCTCCTACAATGAGCAGTTCTTC
TRBV20-1,TRBJ2-5,many,-,CSARPIRLTDQETQYF,TGCAGTGCTAGACCCATTCGATTGACAGACCAAGAGACCCAGTACTTC
TRBV7-3,TRBJ2-1,many,-,CASSLNGYDCPNEQFF,TGTGCCAGCAGCTTAAATGGGTACGATTGTCCCAATGAGCAGTTCTTC
TRBV7-3,TRBJ2-2,-,TRBD1,CASSQDRLNTGELFF,TGTGCCAGCAGCCAGGACAGGCTGAACACCGGGGAGCTGTTTTTT
TRBV6-1,TRBJ2-7,-,TRBD2,CASRDFSGVIYEQYF,TGTGCCAGCAGAGACTTTAGCGGGGTAATCTACGAGCAGTACTTC
TRBV18,TRBJ2-3,-,TRBD2,CASSPRASGSGSDTQYF,TGTGCCAGCTCACCACGTGCTAGCGGTTCTGGGTCAGATACGCAGTATTTT
TRBV28,TRBJ2-3,-,TRBD1,CASSLSGQGAYTQYF,TGTGCCAGCAGTTTATCAGGACAGGGGGCCTATACGCAGTATTTT
TRBV10-3,TRBJ1-5,many,-,CAISDDGSNQPQHF,TGTGCCATCAGTGATGACGGGAGCAATCAGCCCCAGCATTTT
TRBV15,TRBJ1-5,few,-,CATSRDRGPNQPQHF,TGTGCCACCAGCAGAGATAGGGGACCTAATCAGCCCCAGCATTTT
TRBV20-1,TRBJ2-5,-,-,CSAVETQYF,TGCAGTGCTGTCGAGACCCAGTACTTC
TRBV7-2,TRBJ2-7,-,-,CASSLVSPEQYF,TGTGCCAGCAGCTTAGTCTCACCCGAGCAGTACTTC
TRBV29-1,TRBJ2-5,many,TRBD1,CSVGQGPNFQETQYF,TGCAGCGTTGGACAGGGGCCAAATTTTCAAGAGACCCAGTACTTC
TRBV29-1,TRBJ2-1,many,-,CSVEQSGNPYNEQFF,TGCAGCGTAGAACAATCCGGAAATCCCTACAATGAGCAGTTCTTC
TRBV5-5,TRBJ2-7,many,TRBD1,CASSPSTGTYEQYF,TGTGCCAGCAGCCCCTCGACAGGGACGTACGAGCAGTACTTC
TRBV25-1,TRBJ1-4,many,-,CASSEYNSRNEKLFF,TGTGCCAGCAGTGAATATAACAGCCGTAATGAAAAACTGTTTTTT
TRBV5-1,TRBJ2-1,-,TRBD2,CASSLILAGDNEQFF,TGCGCCAGCAGCTTGATACTAGCGGGAGACAATGAGCAGTTCTTC
TRBV6-2/TRBV6-3,TRBJ2-7,many,-,CASSDGRFDQGGYEQYF,TGTGCCAGCAGTGACGGGCGCTTTGACCAAGGGGGCTACGAGCAGTACTTC
TRBV20-1,TRBJ2-7,-,-,CSASQIRVGPEEQYF,TGCAGTGCTAGTCAGATACGGGTAGGTCCAGAGGAGCAGTACTTC
TRBV7-3,TRBJ2-3,-,TRBD2,CASSKLAGRSDTQYF,TGTGCCAGCAGCAAACTAGCGGGGAGGTCAGATACGCAGTATTTT
TRBV25-1,TRBJ2-7,many,-,CASSVGVEQYF,TGTGCCAGCAGTGTAGGGGTCGAGCAGTACTTC
TRBV20-1,TRBJ2-7,many,TRBD1,CSASPGQGAYEQYF,TGCAGTGCTAGTCCGGGACAGGGGGCCTACGAGCAGTACTTC
TRBV14,TRBJ2-6,many,-,CASRNSGANVLTF,TGTGCCAGCAGGAACTCTGGGGCCAACGTCCTGACTTTC
TRBV27,TRBJ2-7,many,-,CASSLTGSHEQYF,TGTGCCAGCAGTTTAACAGGGTCCCACGAGCAGTACTTC
TRBV4-2,TRBJ1-4,many,TRBD1,CASSQDPQGVNEKLFF,TGTGCCAGCAGCCAAGATCCTCAGGGGGTCAATGAAAAACTGTTTTTT
TRBV5-1,TRBJ2-2,-,-,CASGPAVNTGELFF,TGCGCCAGCGGGCCAGCGGTGAACACCGGGGAGCTGTTTTTT
TRBV20-1,TRBJ1-4,many,-,CSARDWSAGLGEKLFF,TGCAGTGCTAGAGATTGGAGCGCAGGATTGGGAGAAAAACTGTTTTTT
TRBV6-5,TRBJ2-7,-,TRBD2,CASSYSPGGRVTYEQYF,TGTGCCAGCAGTTACTCCCCGGGGGGGAGGGTTACCTACGAGCAGTACTTC
TRBV20-1,TRBJ2-5,many,TRBD1,CSAQPGQGTQTYF,TGCAGTGCACAACCGGGACAGGGGACACAAACTTACTTC
TRBV28,TRBJ2-1,-,-,CASSLQGFYNEQFF,TGTGCCAGCAGTTTGCAGGGCTTCTACAATGAGCAGTTCTTC
TRBV20-1,TRBJ2-7,-,-,CSATETQGTLFYEQYF,TGCAGTGCTACCGAGACACAGGGGACTTTATTCTACGAGCAGTACTTC
TRBV20-1,TRBJ2-3,many,-,CSARDLFTDTQYF,TGCAGTGCTAGAGATTTATTCACAGATACGCAGTATTTT
TRBV29-1,TRBJ2-1,many,TRBD2,CSVDSGSAYNEQFF,TGCAGCGTTGATAGCGGGAGCGCCTACAATGAGCAGTTCTTC
TRBV6-5,TRBJ1-1,many,-,CASIPLENTEAFF,TGTGCCAGCATCCCCCTAGAGAACACTGAAGCTTTCTTT
TRBV29-1,TRBJ2-5,few,TRBD2,CSAKPGLARETQYF,TGCAGCGCCAAACCGGGACTAGCAAGGGAGACCCAGTACTTC
TRBV27,TRBJ2-7,many,-,CASSLQGSYEQYF,TGTGCCAGCAGTTTACAGGGCTCCTACGAGCAGTACTTC
TRBV15,TRBJ2-5,few,TRBD1,CATSRAGQDLRETQYF,TGTGCCACCAGCAGAGCGGGACAGGACCTTCGGGAGACCCAGTACTTC
TRBV20-1,TRBJ2-1,-,-,CSARVLNEQFF,TGCAGTGCCCGGGTCCTTAATGAGCAGTTCTTC
TRBV7-9,TRBJ2-7,few,TRBD2,CASSLSFPGGPYEQYF,TGTGCCAGCAGCTTATCCTTTCCGGGAGGACCCTACGAGCAGTACTTC
TRBV20-1,TRBJ1-6,many,-,CSAISSSSYNSPLHF,TGCAGTGCTATTAGCTCCAGCTCCTATAATTCACCCCTCCACTTT
TRBV29-1,TRBJ2-7,many,TRBD2,CSAYQTSGYEQYF,TGCAGCGCCTACCAGACTAGCGGCTACGAGCAGTACTTC
TRBV7-2,TRBJ2-7,many,-,CASSLVGSSYEQYF,TGTGCCAGCAGCTTAGTCGGAAGCTCCTACGAGCAGTACTTC
TRBV4-2,TRBJ1-2,-,TRBD1,CASSQWTGYGYTF,TGTGCCAGCAGCCAGTGGACAGGGTATGGCTACACCTTC
TRBV12-3/TRBV12-4,TRBJ2-3,many,-,CASKTTDTQYF,TGTGCCAGCAAAACTACAGATACGCAGTATTTT
TRBV7-3,TRBJ2-4,many,TRBD2,CASSLAGENIQYF,TGTGCCAGCAGCTTAGCGGGAGAAAACATTCAGTACTTC
TRBV6-2/TRBV6-3,TRBJ2-1,-,-,CASSGLTIYNEQFF,TGTGCCAGCAGTGGACTAACAATCTACAATGAGCAGTTCTTC
TRBV5-6,TRBJ2-2,few,-,CASSQGFRDNTGELFF,TGTGCCAGCAGCCAGGGTTTCCGAGACAACACCGGGGAGCTGTTTTTT
TRBV20-1,TRBJ1-1,-,-,CSARQSPFVTEAFF,TGCAGTGCTAGACAGAGCCCCTTTGTCACTGAAGCTTTCTTT
TRBV29-1,TRBJ2-1,few,-,CSVDPPGAVLYNEQFF,TGCAGCGTTGATCCCCCAGGAGCGGTCCTCTACAATGAGCAGTTCTTC